These T cell receptor beta chains were read from a single sample in a study of OX40 agonist ivuxolimab in advanced cancers. Assay: immunoSEQ multiplex PCR; the TCRdb copy retains only in-frame clones and omits some. The sample contains about 69,000 clones, 90% of which appear only once. Here the sequenced sample was CD4+ or CD8+ T cells sorted from blood, taken in a trial of the OX40 agonist ivuxolimab. All receptors come from an adult with an advanced solid tumor such as melanoma, head and neck, liver or kidney cancer. Both conserved end residues are trimmed from each CDR3. Fields, in order: D gene, V gene, J gene, CDR3 protein. The D gene is left open where the match is weak.

>TRBD2|TRBV7-2|TRBJ2-3
ASSYTSGRAGSADTQY
>NA|TRBV5-4|TRBJ1-1
ASSPDGRATEAF
>NA|TRBV11-2|TRBJ1-5
ASSLSLDQPQH
>TRBD1|TRBV7-8|TRBJ2-1
ASSRRGLALEQF
>TRBD1|TRBV11-3|TRBJ2-2
ASSWGTGVVGELF
>TRBD1|TRBV7-2|TRBJ2-3
ASSPDRGVTDTQY
>NA|TRBV5-1|TRBJ1-5
ASSSGVGNQPQH
>NA|TRBV29-1|TRBJ1-1
SVEPGGGRTDRGTEAF
>TRBD2|TRBV9|TRBJ2-5
ASSDGTSGRGETQY
>NA|TRBV5-1|TRBJ1-2
ASSLAGLDYGYT
>NA|TRBV27|TRBJ2-7
ASSLDEGAYEQY
>NA|TRBV11-3|TRBJ2-5
ASSLDRTGRRQETQY
>NA|TRBV18|TRBJ2-5
ASSPPFRFAVQETQY
>NA|TRBV9|TRBJ2-5
ASSLRAEGETQY
>NA|TRBV15|TRBJ1-5
ATSRGGGIQPQH
>NA|TRBV7-9|TRBJ1-3
ASSLQGRGNTIY
>TRBD1|TRBV18|TRBJ2-2
ASTHRGDTGELF
>TRBD2|TRBV10-3|TRBJ2-1
AISLLAGGYNEQF
>NA|TRBV7-3|TRBJ2-3
ASSLNPGATTDTQY
>TRBD1|TRBV11-2|TRBJ1-1
ASSPRTGNTEAF
>TRBD2|TRBV5-8|TRBJ2-7
ASSPGGGLSYEQY
>NA|TRBV28|TRBJ2-3
ASNSGPVNTQY
>NA|TRBV11-2|TRBJ1-1
ASSRTANTEAF
>NA|TRBV4-3|TRBJ2-3
ASSQEKTGTQY
>NA|TRBV11-2|TRBJ2-5
ASSLRTDQETQY
>NA|TRBV7-2|TRBJ1-2
ASSLGGTGNYGYT
>TRBD1|TRBV7-2|TRBJ2-3
ASSDGQGVTDTQY
>TRBD1|TRBV9|TRBJ2-5
ASSSGTAPRGETQY
>TRBD2|TRBV28|TRBJ2-1
ASWGREGLDEQF
>NA|TRBV7-9|TRBJ2-5
ASSLWDNQETQY
>TRBD2|TRBV18|TRBJ2-1
ASSLAGGPNEQF
>NA|TRBV4-3|TRBJ1-6
ASSQGSGQTDYNSPLH
>TRBD2|TRBV7-9|TRBJ2-3
ASTMGGSTDTQY
>NA|TRBV4-3|TRBJ1-4
ASSQEGREVNEKLF
>TRBD1|TRBV7-8|TRBJ2-3
ASSRDRVDTQY
>NA|TRBV11-1|TRBJ2-3
ASSPTYNLPDTQY
>NA|TRBV7-2|TRBJ2-7
ASSLLGQYPNEQY
>NA|TRBV4-1|TRBJ2-6
ASSSPGSGSSGANVLT
>NA|TRBV27|NA
ASRSYSYEQY
>TRBD1|TRBV2|TRBJ2-5
ASSRDRGSETQY
>NA|TRBV5-1|TRBJ2-2
ASSSQPNTGELF
>NA|TRBV6-6|TRBJ2-4
ASSPDLGNIQY
>TRBD1|TRBV5-1|TRBJ1-4
ASSPPGQGAPEKLF
>NA|TRBV11-2|TRBJ2-1
ASSPHRELSYNEQF
>NA|TRBV6-5|TRBJ1-5
ASSYNGYQPQH
>NA|TRBV28|TRBJ2-1
ASTSGQRENEQF
>TRBD2|TRBV25-1|TRBJ2-5
ASSKSTSGKPLHH
>NA|TRBV4-3|TRBJ1-2
ASSPMAAGYYGYT
>NA|TRBV7-3|TRBJ2-7
ASSETGFYEQY
>NA|TRBV5-6|TRBJ2-3
ASSWGADTQY
>NA|TRBV7-9|TRBJ2-7
ASSLGRPPLEQY
>TRBD1|TRBV27|TRBJ1-6
ASSLTGQGESPLH
>NA|TRBV7-2|TRBJ1-6
ASSLEGSYNSPLH
>NA|TRBV6-5|TRBJ2-5
ASRGRGGTETQY